This note documents a single TCR beta chain sequence. The sample comes from a study of blood T cells in healthy people across ages. Germline V gene sequence: CDR1 MNHEY, CDR2 SVGEGT. CDR3 length: 16 residues. J was trimmed by 5 bases and V by 2 bases; bases with no gene match: 8. Total RNA, at least 6 micrograms per sample, came from PBMCs. A second PCR of 7 to 11 cycles used a sample-barcoded 5' primer and a J-beta primer mix. MiXCR, run by TCRdb on the 5' RACE reads, gives a single entry per CDR3 protein. The sample has under 700,000 distinct CDR3 sequences, about 24% seen once; the top ten hold approximately 10%. These data also formed part of another study, on T cells of mothers and their children.

The sequencing input was blood. The chain carries TRBV6-2 or TRBV6-3 and TRBJ1-5; 8 bases are shared with TRBD1. The sequence was collected from a boy aged 5-17 years in good health. CDR3 protein: CASSYASGGVDQPQHF. The CDR3 region has the DNA TGTGCCAGCAGTTACGCCTCAGGGGGCGTGGATCAGCCCCAGCATTTT.